The rows below give T cell receptor beta chains drawn from one sample of a study of blood T cell repertoires in COVID-19. Clones were sequenced by immunoSEQ multiplex PCR, and TCRdb holds only the in-frame ones, with some missing. The table records roughly 300,000 clones, 85% of them present only once. Specimen: PBMCs or T cells enriched from blood (not recorded which). Receptor source: a woman in her 50s who had recovered from COVID-19. Each CDR3 is given with its conserved first and last residue. Each record gives: V gene, D gene, clone size, J gene, CDR3 DNA, CDR3 protein. D genes are given only for firm matches. A clone size is listed for some rows: how often the clone was seen (once, few, many), or a class if it is expanded.

v_call: TRBV29-1; d_call: TRBD2; clone_size: .; j_call: TRBJ2-3; cdr3_nt: TGCAGCGTTGAGGGGCCGCGGGGGGGGACAGATACGCAGTATTTT; cdr3_aa: CSVEGPRGGTDTQYF
v_call: TRBV6-5; d_call: TRBD1; clone_size: .; j_call: TRBJ2-1; cdr3_nt: TGTGCCAGCAGTTACCTGGGACAGGGGGGTAGTAATGAGCAGTTCTTC; cdr3_aa: CASSYLGQGGSNEQFF
v_call: TRBV27; d_call: .; clone_size: .; j_call: TRBJ1-5; cdr3_nt: TGTGCCAGCAGTACAACAGTGAATCAGCCCCAGCATTTT; cdr3_aa: CASSTTVNQPQHF
v_call: TRBV19; d_call: TRBD1; clone_size: few; j_call: TRBJ1-4; cdr3_nt: TGTGCCAGTAGTACGAGACAGGGGATAACAACTAATGAAAAACTGTTTTTT; cdr3_aa: CASSTRQGITTNEKLFF
v_call: TRBV6-2/TRBV6-3; d_call: .; clone_size: .; j_call: TRBJ2-7; cdr3_nt: TGTGCCAGCAGTCTATCTAGAGCCTACGAGCAGTACTTC; cdr3_aa: CASSLSRAYEQYF
v_call: TRBV18; d_call: TRBD1; clone_size: once; j_call: TRBJ1-2; cdr3_nt: TGTGCCAGCTCACCATCGCTACAGGGGAACTATGGCTACACCTTC; cdr3_aa: CASSPSLQGNYGYTF
v_call: TRBV30; d_call: .; clone_size: .; j_call: TRBJ2-1; cdr3_nt: TGTGCCTGGAAAGTCCCTTCCCGAGGCGAGCAGTTCTTC; cdr3_aa: CAWKVPSRGEQFF
v_call: TRBV9; d_call: TRBD2; clone_size: .; j_call: TRBJ2-7; cdr3_nt: TGTGCCAGCAGCCCCCGGCCGGGGGGAGGTTACGAGCAGTACTTC; cdr3_aa: CASSPRPGGGYEQYF
v_call: TRBV11-2; d_call: TRBD2; clone_size: once; j_call: TRBJ2-7; cdr3_nt: TGTGCCAGCAGCTCCCTACCGGGACTAATCTACGAGCAGTACTTC; cdr3_aa: CASSSLPGLIYEQYF
v_call: TRBV7-8; d_call: .; clone_size: .; j_call: TRBJ1-5; cdr3_nt: TGTGCCAGCAGCTTGGGTCCAGGGCGAGGCAATCAGCCCCAGCATTTT; cdr3_aa: CASSLGPGRGNQPQHF
v_call: TRBV5-1; d_call: TRBD1; clone_size: .; j_call: TRBJ1-6; cdr3_nt: TGCGCCAGCAGCTTGGAACCACAGGGGTTGGTCGGATCACCCCTCCACTTT; cdr3_aa: CASSLEPQGLVGSPLHF
v_call: TRBV6-5; d_call: TRBD2; clone_size: once; j_call: TRBJ2-3; cdr3_nt: TGTGCCAGCAGCAAGCGGGAGGGGGGGACAGATACGCAGTATTTT; cdr3_aa: CASSKREGGTDTQYF
v_call: TRBV6-6; d_call: .; clone_size: .; j_call: TRBJ1-2; cdr3_nt: TGTGCCAGCAGTTACGAGATCGGGGTCGGAGGCTATGGCTACACCTTC; cdr3_aa: CASSYEIGVGGYGYTF
v_call: TRBV18; d_call: TRBD1; clone_size: .; j_call: TRBJ1-1; cdr3_nt: TGTGCCAGCTCACTGGACAGGGCCCGAACTGAAGCTTTCTTT; cdr3_aa: CASSLDRARTEAFF
v_call: TRBV4-1; d_call: .; clone_size: .; j_call: TRBJ1-2; cdr3_nt: TGCGCCAGCAGCCAAGTCCCCCCCCGTGGAGCAGAGAGGCACTATGGCTACACCTTC; cdr3_aa: CASSQVPPRGAERHYGYTF
v_call: TRBV30; d_call: TRBD1; clone_size: .; j_call: TRBJ1-3; cdr3_nt: TGTGCCTGGAGTCCACCAGGGGGTCGGGGAAACACCATATATTTT; cdr3_aa: CAWSPPGGRGNTIYF
v_call: TRBV7-9; d_call: TRBD1; clone_size: .; j_call: TRBJ2-5; cdr3_nt: TGTGCCAGCATCGTACAGGGGATTCAAGAGACCCAGTACTTC; cdr3_aa: CASIVQGIQETQYF
v_call: TRBV3-1/TRBV3-2; d_call: .; clone_size: few; j_call: TRBJ2-7; cdr3_nt: TGTGCCAGCAGCCAAGCTGTCGAGCAGTACTTC; cdr3_aa: CASSQAVEQYF
v_call: TRBV4-2; d_call: .; clone_size: .; j_call: TRBJ1-1; cdr3_nt: TGTGCCAGCAGCCAAGAGGGGACTAGGGGGGCACGCACTGAAGCTTTCTTT; cdr3_aa: CASSQEGTRGARTEAFF
v_call: TRBV27; d_call: .; clone_size: few; j_call: TRBJ1-1; cdr3_nt: TGTGAGGCCCGGCAATTTAAGCGAGCTTTCTTT; cdr3_aa: CEARQFKRAFF
v_call: TRBV2; d_call: .; clone_size: once; j_call: TRBJ1-1; cdr3_nt: TGTGCCAGCAGCGGGAGCCTCGGGCTAACGATGGCTAGGGGTCGGGCTTTCTTT; cdr3_aa: CASSGSLGLTMARGRAFF
v_call: TRBV4-1; d_call: TRBD1; clone_size: .; j_call: TRBJ1-1; cdr3_nt: TGCGCCAGCAGCCCCGGACAGGGAAGGATGAACACTGAAGCTTTCTTT; cdr3_aa: CASSPGQGRMNTEAFF
v_call: TRBV30; d_call: .; clone_size: once; j_call: TRBJ2-5; cdr3_nt: TGTGCCTGGAGTACGGGACTTCAAGAGACCCAGTACTTC; cdr3_aa: CAWSTGLQETQYF
v_call: TRBV19; d_call: TRBD1; clone_size: .; j_call: TRBJ1-2; cdr3_nt: TGTGCCAGTAGTAGGTACGGGACAGGGGTCTATGGCTACACCTTC; cdr3_aa: CASSRYGTGVYGYTF
v_call: TRBV19; d_call: .; clone_size: .; j_call: TRBJ2-3; cdr3_nt: TGTGCCAGTAGTATCGGGGAGTTCTCAGATACGCAGTATTTT; cdr3_aa: CASSIGEFSDTQYF
v_call: TRBV2; d_call: .; clone_size: .; j_call: TRBJ1-2; cdr3_nt: TGTGCCAGCAGTGTATCCGGGGTGAGCGGCTACACCTTC; cdr3_aa: CASSVSGVSGYTF
v_call: TRBV6-5; d_call: .; clone_size: .; j_call: TRBJ1-4; cdr3_nt: TGTGCCAGCAGAGCGGGCCCAGGTGAAAAACTGTTTTTT; cdr3_aa: CASRAGPGEKLFF
v_call: TRBV5-1; d_call: .; clone_size: .; j_call: TRBJ2-5; cdr3_nt: TGCGCCAGCAGCTTGGGTGGTGGGGCAGAGACCCAGTACTTC; cdr3_aa: CASSLGGGAETQYF
v_call: TRBV2; d_call: .; clone_size: few; j_call: TRBJ2-7; cdr3_nt: TGTGCCAGCAGTGAAGCGTTTCCGCAGGCCAACTACGAGCAGTACTTC; cdr3_aa: CASSEAFPQANYEQYF
v_call: TRBV10-3; d_call: .; clone_size: .; j_call: TRBJ1-1; cdr3_nt: TGTGCCATCAGTGGGGGCGAAGGTCGGGTGAACACTGAAGCTTTCTTT; cdr3_aa: CAISGGEGRVNTEAFF
v_call: TRBV29-1; d_call: TRBD2; clone_size: .; j_call: TRBJ2-5; cdr3_nt: TGCAGCGTAGCAAGCGGGGGAACTCAAGAGACCCAGTACTTC; cdr3_aa: CSVASGGTQETQYF
v_call: TRBV3-1/TRBV3-2; d_call: TRBD1; clone_size: .; j_call: TRBJ1-2; cdr3_nt: TGTGCCAGCAGCCACAACCCGGGACAGGGCTCTGGTTACACCTTC; cdr3_aa: CASSHNPGQGSGYTF
v_call: TRBV18; d_call: .; clone_size: .; j_call: TRBJ2-1; cdr3_nt: TGTGCCAGCTCACCAGCGGACAGCTACAATGAGCAGTTCTTC; cdr3_aa: CASSPADSYNEQFF
v_call: TRBV4-2; d_call: TRBD1; clone_size: .; j_call: TRBJ1-3; cdr3_nt: TGTGCCAGCAGCAGGGACAGGGTGGGAGGAAACACCATATATTTT; cdr3_aa: CASSRDRVGGNTIYF
v_call: TRBV4-3; d_call: .; clone_size: .; j_call: TRBJ1-6; cdr3_nt: TGCGCCAGCAGCCAAGTCCACGCGGCCAGGGATAATTCACCCCTCCACTTT; cdr3_aa: CASSQVHAARDNSPLHF
v_call: TRBV2; d_call: .; clone_size: .; j_call: TRBJ1-5; cdr3_nt: TGTGCCAGCAGTGAAGCGGCGGGTAATCAGCCCCAGCATTTT; cdr3_aa: CASSEAAGNQPQHF
v_call: TRBV19; d_call: .; clone_size: once; j_call: TRBJ1-1; cdr3_nt: TGTGCCAGTAGAGCGTCGGGCACTGAAGCTTTCTTT; cdr3_aa: CASRASGTEAFF
v_call: TRBV23-1; d_call: .; clone_size: .; j_call: TRBJ1-5; cdr3_nt: TGCGCCAGCAGTCAATATGAGGAGTATCAGCCCCAGCATTTT; cdr3_aa: CASSQYEEYQPQHF
v_call: TRBV7-2; d_call: TRBD1; clone_size: .; j_call: TRBJ2-5; cdr3_nt: TGTGCCAGCAGTGACAGGGGGGGCCAAGAGACCCAGTACTTC; cdr3_aa: CASSDRGGQETQYF
v_call: TRBV2; d_call: TRBD1; clone_size: .; j_call: TRBJ2-7; cdr3_nt: TGTGCCAGCAGTCCCGACAGGGGGCGCTACGAGCAGTACTTC; cdr3_aa: CASSPDRGRYEQYF
v_call: TRBV7-3; d_call: .; clone_size: .; j_call: TRBJ2-2; cdr3_nt: TGTGCCAGCAGCTTAAACTCGAACACCGGGGAGCTGTTTTTT; cdr3_aa: CASSLNSNTGELFF
v_call: TRBV7-2; d_call: TRBD2; clone_size: .; j_call: TRBJ2-3; cdr3_nt: TGTGCCAGCAACTTAGGAAGAGCGGGGGGTCATCGTACGCAGTATTTT; cdr3_aa: CASNLGRAGGHRTQYF
v_call: TRBV28; d_call: .; clone_size: .; j_call: TRBJ1-4; cdr3_nt: TGTGCCAGCAGTTTATATGGCGACAGGTATTTCCCCCCAACTAATGAAAAACTGTTTTTT; cdr3_aa: CASSLYGDRYFPPTNEKLFF
v_call: TRBV4-1; d_call: TRBD1; clone_size: once; j_call: TRBJ2-1; cdr3_nt: TGCGCCAGCAGCCTCCGAGACAGGGGCCATGAGCAGTTCTTC; cdr3_aa: CASSLRDRGHEQFF
v_call: TRBV30; d_call: .; clone_size: .; j_call: TRBJ2-7; cdr3_nt: TGTGCCTGGAGTGTAGAAGGGAGAGAGCAGTACTTC; cdr3_aa: CAWSVEGREQYF
v_call: TRBV14; d_call: .; clone_size: .; j_call: TRBJ1-4; cdr3_nt: TGTGCCAGCAGCCCCTGGGAGGGCTTCAATGAAAAACTGTTTTTT; cdr3_aa: CASSPWEGFNEKLFF